The rows below give T cell receptor beta chains drawn from one sample of a study of cytomegalovirus exposure and HLA in healthy donors. The data were produced by immunoSEQ multiplex PCR, yet TCRdb's version contains in-frame clones alone and is incomplete. The repertoire holds 250,000 to 350,000 clones, with 80% to 90% as singletons. Material for sequencing was PBMCs. These receptors were collected from a woman aged 18 to 35 in good health and CMV-seronegative. Each CDR3 is given with its conserved first and last residue. The order of the fields is V gene, D gene, J gene, clone size, CDR3 protein, CDR3 DNA. D genes are given only for firm matches. Some rows have no size entry. The others give once, few or many, or a class for an expanded clone.

V gene: TRBV18
D gene: TRBD1
J gene: TRBJ2-7
clone size: -
CDR3 protein: CASSSGQGSYEQYF
CDR3 DNA: TGTGCCAGCTCATCGGGACAGGGGTCCTACGAGCAGTACTTC

V gene: TRBV5-4
D gene: TRBD2
J gene: TRBJ2-5
clone size: -
CDR3 protein: CASSKASGGAWETQYF
CDR3 DNA: TGTGCCAGCAGCAAAGCTAGCGGGGGGGCTTGGGAGACCCAGTACTTC

V gene: TRBV19
D gene: TRBD1
J gene: TRBJ1-5
clone size: -
CDR3 protein: CASNRGSNQPQHF
CDR3 DNA: TGTGCCAGCAACAGGGGATCCAATCAGCCCCAGCATTTT

V gene: TRBV7-9
D gene: -
J gene: TRBJ2-1
clone size: -
CDR3 protein: CASSFGGLGEQFF
CDR3 DNA: TGTGCCAGCAGCTTCGGGGGACTGGGCGAGCAGTTCTTC

V gene: TRBV7-9
D gene: -
J gene: TRBJ2-2
clone size: -
CDR3 protein: CASSLGLPGELFF
CDR3 DNA: TGTGCCAGCAGCTTAGGGCTCCCCGGGGAGCTGTTTTTT

V gene: TRBV6-5
D gene: -
J gene: TRBJ2-2
clone size: -
CDR3 protein: CASSYGSGDTGELFF
CDR3 DNA: TGTGCCAGCAGTTACGGGTCGGGGGACACCGGGGAGCTGTTTTTT

V gene: TRBV2
D gene: -
J gene: TRBJ1-5
clone size: -
CDR3 protein: CASSANQAGRRNQPQHF
CDR3 DNA: TGTGCCAGCAGTGCGAATCAGGCGGGGCGTCGCAATCAGCCCCAGCATTTT

V gene: TRBV10-3
D gene: -
J gene: TRBJ2-3
clone size: once
CDR3 protein: CAISGRQPTDTQYF
CDR3 DNA: TGTGCCATCAGTGGGAGGCAGCCCACAGATACGCAGTATTTT

V gene: TRBV4-2
D gene: -
J gene: TRBJ1-4
clone size: -
CDR3 protein: CASSQEMGALGEKLFF
CDR3 DNA: TGTGCCAGCAGCCAAGAAATGGGGGCATTGGGTGAAAAACTGTTTTTT

V gene: TRBV9
D gene: -
J gene: TRBJ2-7
clone size: once
CDR3 protein: CASSPTPNYEQYF
CDR3 DNA: TGTGCCAGCAGCCCAACCCCTAATTACGAGCAGTACTTC

V gene: TRBV9
D gene: -
J gene: TRBJ2-3
clone size: -
CDR3 protein: CASSVGEPGITDTQYF
CDR3 DNA: TGTGCCAGCAGCGTAGGAGAGCCGGGGATCACAGATACGCAGTATTTT

V gene: TRBV10-2
D gene: TRBD2
J gene: TRBJ2-7
clone size: -
CDR3 protein: CASGPGTSFTYEQYF
CDR3 DNA: TGCGCCAGCGGACCCGGGACTAGCTTTACCTACGAGCAGTACTTC

V gene: TRBV9
D gene: -
J gene: TRBJ2-1
clone size: -
CDR3 protein: CASSVVGGGSSYNEQFF
CDR3 DNA: TGTGCCAGCAGCGTAGTCGGCGGGGGCAGCTCCTACAATGAGCAGTTCTTC

V gene: TRBV2
D gene: -
J gene: TRBJ1-1
clone size: -
CDR3 protein: CASSLDTEAFF
CDR3 DNA: TGTGCCAGCAGTCTCGACACTGAAGCTTTCTTT

V gene: TRBV4-1
D gene: -
J gene: TRBJ1-1
clone size: once
CDR3 protein: CASSQDPRGSTEAFF
CDR3 DNA: TGCGCCAGCAGCCAAGACCCGAGGGGGTCCACTGAAGCTTTCTTT

V gene: TRBV9
D gene: -
J gene: TRBJ2-7
clone size: -
CDR3 protein: CASSVAPSYEQYF
CDR3 DNA: TGTGCCAGCAGCGTAGCTCCCAGCTACGAGCAGTACTTC

V gene: TRBV9
D gene: TRBD1
J gene: TRBJ1-1
clone size: -
CDR3 protein: CASSVSGTGTEAFF
CDR3 DNA: TGTGCCAGCAGCGTTTCCGGGACAGGGACTGAAGCTTTCTTT

V gene: TRBV5-1
D gene: TRBD2
J gene: TRBJ2-3
clone size: once
CDR3 protein: CASSLGALAGGSTDTQYF
CDR3 DNA: TGCGCCAGCAGCTTGGGGGCACTGGCGGGGGGTTCCACAGATACGCAGTATTTT

V gene: TRBV5-4
D gene: -
J gene: TRBJ2-5
clone size: -
CDR3 protein: CASSLGQGATQETQYF
CDR3 DNA: TGTGCCAGCAGCTTGGGTCAAGGGGCTACCCAAGAGACCCAGTACTTC

V gene: TRBV2
D gene: -
J gene: TRBJ1-4
clone size: -
CDR3 protein: CASTEPGRSEKLFF
CDR3 DNA: TGTGCCAGCACAGAACCGGGGAGGTCGGAAAAACTGTTTTTT

V gene: TRBV2
D gene: TRBD1
J gene: TRBJ1-5
clone size: -
CDR3 protein: CASSVNRGNQPQHF
CDR3 DNA: TGTGCCAGCAGTGTAAACAGGGGGAATCAGCCCCAGCATTTT

V gene: TRBV27
D gene: -
J gene: TRBJ2-5
clone size: -
CDR3 protein: CASSSASGREETQYF
CDR3 DNA: TGTGCCAGCAGTTCCGCCAGCGGACGGGAAGAGACCCAGTACTTC

V gene: TRBV29-1
D gene: -
J gene: TRBJ1-2
clone size: few
CDR3 protein: CSVLNQGDYGYTF
CDR3 DNA: TGCAGCGTTCTGAATCAGGGCGACTATGGCTACACCTTC

V gene: TRBV6-5
D gene: -
J gene: TRBJ2-7
clone size: -
CDR3 protein: CASSQYRGYEQYF
CDR3 DNA: TGTGCCAGCAGCCAATATAGGGGCTACGAGCAGTACTTC

V gene: TRBV6-5
D gene: TRBD2
J gene: TRBJ2-1
clone size: -
CDR3 protein: CASSSLTSGGAYEQFF
CDR3 DNA: TGTGCCAGCAGTTCCCTGACTAGCGGGGGGGCGTATGAGCAGTTCTTC

V gene: TRBV30
D gene: -
J gene: TRBJ1-4
clone size: -
CDR3 protein: CAWSNEAGGEKLFF
CDR3 DNA: TGTGCCTGGAGTAACGAGGCTGGCGGTGAAAAACTGTTTTTT

V gene: TRBV20-1
D gene: -
J gene: TRBJ1-1
clone size: -
CDR3 protein: CSALMNTEAFF
CDR3 DNA: TGCAGTGCTTTAATGAACACTGAAGCTTTCTTT

V gene: TRBV29-1
D gene: TRBD2
J gene: TRBJ2-4
clone size: -
CDR3 protein: CSVEGGLAENIQYF
CDR3 DNA: TGCAGCGTTGAAGGGGGACTAGCGGAAAACATTCAGTACTTC

V gene: TRBV27
D gene: -
J gene: TRBJ1-1
clone size: -
CDR3 protein: CASSLSWGDTEAFF
CDR3 DNA: TGTGCCAGCAGTTTAAGTTGGGGGGACACTGAAGCTTTCTTT

V gene: TRBV5-1
D gene: TRBD2
J gene: TRBJ2-7
clone size: -
CDR3 protein: CASSGGDAYEQYF
CDR3 DNA: TGCGCCAGCAGCGGGGGGGATGCCTACGAGCAGTACTTC

V gene: TRBV19
D gene: -
J gene: TRBJ1-1
clone size: -
CDR3 protein: CASSNPVVFF
CDR3 DNA: TGTGCCAGTAGTAATCCAGTTGTTTTCTTT

V gene: TRBV29-1
D gene: TRBD2
J gene: TRBJ2-7
clone size: few
CDR3 protein: CSVRGTITHEQYF
CDR3 DNA: TGCAGCGTCAGAGGGACTATTACCCACGAGCAGTACTTC

V gene: TRBV9
D gene: -
J gene: TRBJ1-3
clone size: -
CDR3 protein: CASSVGVVGGSPGNTIYF
CDR3 DNA: TGTGCCAGCAGCGTAGGGGTGGTGGGGGGAAGTCCTGGAAACACCATATATTTT

V gene: TRBV19
D gene: TRBD2
J gene: TRBJ2-3
clone size: -
CDR3 protein: CASSITGLVEISTDTQYF
CDR3 DNA: TGTGCCAGTAGTATAACAGGACTAGTGGAAATCAGCACAGATACGCAGTATTTT

V gene: TRBV7-3
D gene: TRBD1
J gene: TRBJ2-5
clone size: -
CDR3 protein: CASSPDGTDQETQYF
CDR3 DNA: TGTGCCAGCAGCCCAGACGGGACAGATCAAGAGACCCAGTACTTC

V gene: TRBV13
D gene: -
J gene: TRBJ2-2
clone size: -
CDR3 protein: CASSSRGHLRSGELFF
CDR3 DNA: TGTGCCAGCAGCTCCCGGGGACACCTTCGGTCCGGGGAGCTGTTTTTT

V gene: TRBV30
D gene: -
J gene: TRBJ1-4
clone size: -
CDR3 protein: CATLRVATNEKLFF
CDR3 DNA: TGTGCCACCCTCCGGGTTGCAACTAATGAAAAACTGTTTTTT

V gene: TRBV27
D gene: -
J gene: TRBJ2-7
clone size: once
CDR3 protein: CASSLSGAAYEQYF
CDR3 DNA: TGTGCCAGCAGTTTATCGGGGGCTGCCTACGAGCAGTACTTC

V gene: TRBV27
D gene: -
J gene: TRBJ1-1
clone size: -
CDR3 protein: CASRTALNTEAFF
CDR3 DNA: TGTGCCAGCCGGACAGCCCTGAACACTGAAGCTTTCTTT

V gene: TRBV25-1
D gene: TRBD1
J gene: TRBJ1-2
clone size: -
CDR3 protein: CASSEFGQGARGYTF
CDR3 DNA: TGTGCCAGCAGTGAATTTGGACAGGGGGCCAGGGGCTACACCTTC

V gene: TRBV15
D gene: TRBD1
J gene: TRBJ1-1
clone size: -
CDR3 protein: CASSGQGGSTEAFF
CDR3 DNA: TGTGCCAGCTCCGGACAGGGTGGTAGCACTGAAGCTTTCTTT

V gene: TRBV2
D gene: -
J gene: TRBJ1-5
clone size: -
CDR3 protein: CASSSRQDNQPQHF
CDR3 DNA: TGTGCCAGCAGCTCCAGACAGGACAATCAGCCCCAGCATTTT

V gene: TRBV14
D gene: TRBD1
J gene: TRBJ1-1
clone size: -
CDR3 protein: CASSLLTGYTEAFF
CDR3 DNA: TGTGCCAGCAGCCTACTGACAGGGTACACTGAAGCTTTCTTT

V gene: TRBV18
D gene: -
J gene: TRBJ1-6
clone size: -
CDR3 protein: CASSPIGANNSPLHF
CDR3 DNA: TGTGCCAGCTCACCAATAGGAGCTAATAATTCCCCCCTCCACTTT

V gene: TRBV6-6
D gene: TRBD1
J gene: TRBJ1-5
clone size: once
CDR3 protein: CASSYSQGARNQPQHF
CDR3 DNA: TGTGCCAGCAGTTACTCCCAGGGGGCGCGTAATCAGCCCCAGCATTTT